This TCR beta chain was found in a study of cytomegalovirus exposure and HLA in healthy donors. Primers: 60 Vbeta forward and 13 Jbeta reverse. Only in-frame clones appear in the TCRdb table, and some are missing; sequencing was by immunoSEQ multiplex PCR. Of 100,000 to 150,000 clones in the sample, about 78% were seen once. Findings and caveats of the study: Segments of the TCR beta V type were, in most cases, productive about 87% or about 30% of the time in an earlier analysis.

As for this clone: The antigen is undetermined.

The CDR3 has 14 residues. Per the germline V gene, CDR1 is WNHNN and CDR2 is SYGVQD (reference sequence). The ends were cut back, 4 bases at V and 7 bases at J, with 15 bases in the middle. The chain employs TRBV10-1 and TRBJ2-3, with no clear D. The sample was PBMCs. The clonotype originates from a female donor in good health and CMV-seronegative. The CDR3 DNA reads as TGCGCCAGCAGTGGACCGTGGAAGACAAATACGCAGTATTTT. Translated: CASSGPWKTNTQYF.